Detailed here is one T cell receptor beta chain. The protocol was immunoSEQ multiplex PCR, while the TCRdb copy is restricted to in-frame clones and leaves out a portion. The top ten clones hold roughly 2% of a sample with 200,000 to 250,000 clones, 87% of them seen once. This record comes from a study of cytomegalovirus exposure and HLA in healthy donors. V shed 5 bases and J 4 bases; nucleotides not matched to a gene: 7. This CDR3 spans 15 amino acids. In germline, CDR1 is MNHEY, CDR2 SVGAGI. This clonotype originated in a woman aged 18 to 35 in good health and CMV-seropositive. The sequencing sample was made of PBMCs. The chain is built from TRBV6-5 and TRBJ1-2, with 10 nucleotides matching TRBD1. This chain's CDR3 is CASSAIGTGAYGYTF. CDR3 DNA sequence: TGTGCCAGCAGTGCAATAGGGACAGGGGCCTATGGCTACACCTTC.